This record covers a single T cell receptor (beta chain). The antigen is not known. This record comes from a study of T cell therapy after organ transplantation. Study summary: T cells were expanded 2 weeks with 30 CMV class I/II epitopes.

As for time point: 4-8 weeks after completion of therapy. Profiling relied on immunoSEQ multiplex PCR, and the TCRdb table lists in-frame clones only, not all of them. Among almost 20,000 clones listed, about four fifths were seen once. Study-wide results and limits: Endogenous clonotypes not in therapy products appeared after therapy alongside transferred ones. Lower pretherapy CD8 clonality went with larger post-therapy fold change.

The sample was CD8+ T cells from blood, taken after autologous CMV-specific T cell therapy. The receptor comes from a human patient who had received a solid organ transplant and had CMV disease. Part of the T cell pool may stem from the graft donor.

The CDR3 here is CASSQPGGIHEQYF. The DNA of the CDR3 is TGTGCCAGCAGCCAACCGGGAGGGATCCACGAGCAGTACTTC. The chain uses TRBV7-9 and TRBJ2-7; 8 bases match TRBD2. The ends lost 5 bases at V and 5 bases at J; junction bases unmatched: 8. The CDR3 totals 14 residues. CDR1 and CDR2 (germline): SEHNR, FQNEAQ (reference sequence).